This T cell receptor beta chain was profiled in a study of radiotherapy plus CTLA-4 blockade in lung cancer. Study in general: Objective response was observed in more than 15% of patients, and disease control in 31%.

Regarding this clone: Its antigen is unknown.

General study points: Early blood T cell clone dynamics reportedly forecast response best, with interferon-beta.

Per germline, CDR1 ENHRY and CDR2 SYGVKD. Losses at the gene ends were 10 bases for V and 9 bases for J; bases not matched to a gene: 12. CDR3 length equals 15 residues. Clones were read by immunoSEQ multiplex PCR, and TCRdb kept only the in-frame ones, dropping some. There are tens of thousands of clones in the sample; 77% occur only once, and less than 4.5% lies in the top ten. The sample in question was peripheral blood, obtained from a patient treated with radiotherapy plus ipilimumab. The sequence derives from a human donor with non-small cell lung cancer who had a partial response to radiotherapy plus ipilimumab. The rearrangement joins TRBV10-3 to TRBJ1-6; TRBD1 matches at 10 bases. The CDR3 DNA reads TGTGCCAGCCTCTCGGGACAGGGGAAAAGTTCACCCCTCCACTTT. Its translation is CASLSGQGKSSPLHF.